Below, one TCR beta chain is given with its context. Its specificity is not known. This record belongs to a study of beta chain features in type 1 diabetes. Study-level results: Fewer insertions but more deletions were seen at VDJ junctions in type 1 diabetes patients. The study found moderately but significantly shorter TCRB CDR3s in all four CD4+ subsets of Type 1 diabetes patients.

Trimming took 4 bases from V and 0 from J, leaving 8 bases between them. The germline gives CDR1 SGDLS, CDR2 YYNGEE. The length of the CDR3 is 13 residues. The entirety of the isolated RNA underwent reverse transcription, so expressed TCRB transcripts were sequenced. Produced via immunoSEQ multiplex PCR; TCRdb's table is partial and in-frame only. The table records around 650,000 clones, roughly 12% of them present only once. Every participating donor gave one draw, a heparinised blood sample averaging approximately 110 mL. The V and J genes are TRBV9 and TRBJ2-7; D is undetermined. Sequencing input: naive CD4+ T cells from blood. The clonotype originates from a man aged 30 to 39 with type 1 diabetes. The CDR3 DNA reads TGTGCCAGCAGCCCCGAGGTCTCCTACGAGCAGTACTTC. Translated: CASSPEVSYEQYF.